This paragraph reports one T cell receptor (beta chain). Its antigen is undetermined. Genomic DNA from each subset was divided evenly over several immunoSEQ plates. Profiled with immunoSEQ multiplex PCR; TCRdb holds only in-frame clones, not every one. The table includes about 990,000 clones, approximately 78% detected once. These data come from a study of shared clonotypes between healthy human individuals. Germline V lookup: CDR1 MNHNS, CDR2 SASEGT. CDR3 length: 15 amino acids. V was clipped by 3 bases and J by 8 bases; unmatched bases: 7. All donors were healthy HIV-negative adults lacking recent acute infections or vaccinations. Study-level results: On the whole, naive subsets had larger estimated richness than memory subsets had. All-four-donor shared clonotypes had higher generation probabilities than non-shared clonotypes did.

Material for sequencing was memory CD4+ T cells from PBMCs. The subset is: CD45RA-negative fraction. The gene calls are TRBV6-1 and TRBJ1-6, with 7 bases identical to TRBD1. This clonotype was sampled from a man younger than 30 in good health. Some clones in this sample may be carry-over from other donors' samples. CDR3 in DNA: TGTGCCAGCAGTGAGCTAGTCACAGGGGATTCACCCCTCCACTTT. Its translation is CASSELVTGDSPLHF.